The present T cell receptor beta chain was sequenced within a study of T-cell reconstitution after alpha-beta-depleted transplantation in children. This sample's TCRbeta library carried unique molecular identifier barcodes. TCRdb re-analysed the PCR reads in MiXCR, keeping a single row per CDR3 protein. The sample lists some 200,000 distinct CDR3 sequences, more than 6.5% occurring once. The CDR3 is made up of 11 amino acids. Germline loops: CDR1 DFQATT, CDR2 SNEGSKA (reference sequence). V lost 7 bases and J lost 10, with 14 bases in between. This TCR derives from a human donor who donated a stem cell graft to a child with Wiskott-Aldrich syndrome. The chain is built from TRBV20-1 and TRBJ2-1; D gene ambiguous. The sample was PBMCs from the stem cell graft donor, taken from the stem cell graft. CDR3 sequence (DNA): TGCAGTGTAAACCCCGGGTGGGAGCAGTTCTTC. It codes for CSVNPGWEQFF.